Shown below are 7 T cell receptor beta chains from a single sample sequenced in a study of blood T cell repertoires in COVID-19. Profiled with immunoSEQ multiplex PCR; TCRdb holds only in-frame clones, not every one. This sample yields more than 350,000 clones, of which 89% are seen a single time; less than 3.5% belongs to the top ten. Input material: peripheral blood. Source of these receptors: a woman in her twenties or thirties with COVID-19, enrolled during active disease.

DNA for the CDR3: TGCAGCGCTGGGGAGGATACGCAGTATTTT. Amino acid sequence: CSAGEDTQYF. The chain links TRBV29-1 to TRBJ2-3, with a tentative D call TRBD2 (5 bases). Germline CDR1 SQVTM, CDR2 ANQGSEA. With 7 bases removed from V and 6 bases from J, the gap between germline ends came to 8 bases. This CDR3 is built from 10 residues.

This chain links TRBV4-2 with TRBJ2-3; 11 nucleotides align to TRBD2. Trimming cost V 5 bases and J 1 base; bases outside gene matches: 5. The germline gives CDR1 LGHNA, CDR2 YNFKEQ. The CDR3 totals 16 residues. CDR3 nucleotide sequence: TGTGCCAGCAGCTCACCGGGACTAGCGGGCACAGATACGCAGTATTTT. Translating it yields CASSSPGLAGTDTQYF.

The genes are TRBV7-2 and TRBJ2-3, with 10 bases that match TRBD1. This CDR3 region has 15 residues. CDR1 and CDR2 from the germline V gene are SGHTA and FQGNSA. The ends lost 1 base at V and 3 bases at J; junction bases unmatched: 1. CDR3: CASSLGGQGTDTQYF. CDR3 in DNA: TGTGCCAGCAGCTTAGGGGGACAGGGGACAGATACGCAGTATTTT.

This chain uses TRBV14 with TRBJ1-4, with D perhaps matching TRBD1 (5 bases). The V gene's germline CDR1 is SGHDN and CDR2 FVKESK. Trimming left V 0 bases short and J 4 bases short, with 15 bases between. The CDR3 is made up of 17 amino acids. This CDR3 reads CASSQDIKQDYNEKLFF. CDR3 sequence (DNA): TGTGCCAGCAGCCAAGACATAAAACAGGATTATAATGAAAAACTGTTTTTT.

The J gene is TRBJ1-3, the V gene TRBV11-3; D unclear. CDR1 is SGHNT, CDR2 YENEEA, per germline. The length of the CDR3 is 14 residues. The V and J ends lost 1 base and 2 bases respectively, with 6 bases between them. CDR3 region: CASSLGPTGNTIYF. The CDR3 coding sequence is TGTGCCAGCAGCTTAGGCCCTACTGGAAACACCATATATTTT.

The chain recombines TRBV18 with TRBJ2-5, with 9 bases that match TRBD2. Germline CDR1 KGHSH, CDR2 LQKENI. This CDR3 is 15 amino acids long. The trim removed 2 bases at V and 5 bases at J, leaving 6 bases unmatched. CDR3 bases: TGTGCCAGCTCACCAGGGACTAGCCGTGGGGAGACCCAGTACTTC. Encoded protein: CASSPGTSRGETQYF.

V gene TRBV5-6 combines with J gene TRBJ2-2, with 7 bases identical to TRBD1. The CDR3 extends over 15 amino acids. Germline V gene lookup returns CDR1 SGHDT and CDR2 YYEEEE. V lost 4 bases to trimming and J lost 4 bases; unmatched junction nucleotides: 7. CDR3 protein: CASSTVGTVTGELFF. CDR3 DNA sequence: TGTGCCAGCAGCACCGTAGGGACAGTCACCGGGGAGCTGTTTTTT.